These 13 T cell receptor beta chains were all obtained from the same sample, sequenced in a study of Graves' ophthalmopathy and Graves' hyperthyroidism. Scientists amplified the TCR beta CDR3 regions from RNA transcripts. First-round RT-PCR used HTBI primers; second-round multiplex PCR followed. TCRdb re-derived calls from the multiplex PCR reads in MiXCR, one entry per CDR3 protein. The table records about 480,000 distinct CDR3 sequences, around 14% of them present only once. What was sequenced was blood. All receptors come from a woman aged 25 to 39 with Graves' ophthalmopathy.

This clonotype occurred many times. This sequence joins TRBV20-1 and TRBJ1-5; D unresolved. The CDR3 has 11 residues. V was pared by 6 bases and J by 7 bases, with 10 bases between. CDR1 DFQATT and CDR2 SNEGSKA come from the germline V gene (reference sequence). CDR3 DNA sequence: TGCAGTGCCACCTCGGGGCAGCCCCAGCATTTT. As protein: CSATSGQPQHF.

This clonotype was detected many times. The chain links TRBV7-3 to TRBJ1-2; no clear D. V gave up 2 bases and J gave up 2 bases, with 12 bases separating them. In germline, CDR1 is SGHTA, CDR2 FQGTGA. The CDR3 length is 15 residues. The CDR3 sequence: CASSLFPGPNYGYTF. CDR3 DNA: TGTGCCAGCAGCTTATTCCCAGGCCCGAACTATGGCTACACCTTC.

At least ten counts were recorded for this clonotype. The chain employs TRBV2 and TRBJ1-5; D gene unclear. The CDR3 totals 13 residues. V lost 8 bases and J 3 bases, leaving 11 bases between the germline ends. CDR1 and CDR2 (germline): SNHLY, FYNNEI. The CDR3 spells CASSRRFNQPQHF. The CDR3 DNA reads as TGTGCCAGCTCCCGCCGGTTCAATCAGCCCCAGCATTTT. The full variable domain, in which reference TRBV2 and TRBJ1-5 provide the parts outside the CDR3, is EPEVTQTPSHQVTQMGQEVILRCVPISNHLYFYWYRQILGQKVEFLVSFYNNEISEKSEIFDDQFSVERPDGSNFTLKIRSTKLEDSAMYFCASSRRFNQPQHFGDGTRLSIL.

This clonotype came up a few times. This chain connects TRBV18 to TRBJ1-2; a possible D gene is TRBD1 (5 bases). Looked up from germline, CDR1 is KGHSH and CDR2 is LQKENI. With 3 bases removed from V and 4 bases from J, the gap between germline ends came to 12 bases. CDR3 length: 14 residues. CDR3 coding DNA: TGTGCCAGCTCACCGGGACCAAGGAGCTATGGCTACACCTTC. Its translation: CASSPGPRSYGYTF.

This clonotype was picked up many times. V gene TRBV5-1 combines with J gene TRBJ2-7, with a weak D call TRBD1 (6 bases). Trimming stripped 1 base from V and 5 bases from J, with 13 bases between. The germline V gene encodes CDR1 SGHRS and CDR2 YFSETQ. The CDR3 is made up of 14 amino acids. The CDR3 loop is CASSLTAGDDEQYF. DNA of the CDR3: TGCGCCAGCAGCTTGACCGCAGGGGATGACGAGCAGTACTTC.

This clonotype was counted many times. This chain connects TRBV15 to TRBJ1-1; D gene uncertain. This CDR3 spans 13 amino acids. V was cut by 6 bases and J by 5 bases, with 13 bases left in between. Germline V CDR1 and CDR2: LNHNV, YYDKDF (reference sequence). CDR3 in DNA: TGTGCCACCAGGGGTGCAGTACGGACTGAAGCTTTCTTT. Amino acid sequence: CATRGAVRTEAFF.

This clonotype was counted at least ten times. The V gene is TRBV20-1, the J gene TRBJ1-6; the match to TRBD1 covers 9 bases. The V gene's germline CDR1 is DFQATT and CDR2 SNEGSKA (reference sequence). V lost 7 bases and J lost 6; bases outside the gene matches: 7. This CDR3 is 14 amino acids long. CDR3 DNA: TGCAGTGTCCGGACAGGGGAGCGTAATTCACCCCTCCACTTT. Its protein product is CSVRTGERNSPLHF.

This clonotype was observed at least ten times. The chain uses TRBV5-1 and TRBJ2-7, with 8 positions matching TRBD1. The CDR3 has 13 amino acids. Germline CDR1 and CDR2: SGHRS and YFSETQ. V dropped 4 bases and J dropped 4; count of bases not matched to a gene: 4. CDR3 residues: CASSGGQGYEQYF. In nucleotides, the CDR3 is TGCGCCAGCAGCGGAGGACAGGGTTACGAGCAGTACTTC.

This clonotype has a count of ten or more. The CDR3 DNA reads TGTGCTAGTGGGGCGCCGCGACACGGGGTCTACGAGCAGTACTTC. This translates into CASGAPRHGVYEQYF. The chain has TRBV12-5 and TRBJ2-7, with D maybe TRBD2 (5 bases). This CDR3 region has 15 residues. Looked up from germline, CDR1 is LGHNT and CDR2 is FRNRAP. Trimming took off 6 bases at V and 3 bases at J, with 18 bases between the two ends.

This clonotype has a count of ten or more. CDR3 in DNA: TGCAGTGCTAGAGTGTCGCGAGGGGTCGAGCAGTACTTC. Translated, it gives CSARVSRGVEQYF. The chain couples TRBV20-1 to TRBJ2-7; possibly TRBD1 or TRBD2 for D (5 bases each). CDR1 DFQATT and CDR2 SNEGSKA come from the germline V gene (reference sequence). The V end lost 1 base, the J end lost 6 bases, and 13 bases lay between the germline ends. The length of the CDR3 is 13 residues.

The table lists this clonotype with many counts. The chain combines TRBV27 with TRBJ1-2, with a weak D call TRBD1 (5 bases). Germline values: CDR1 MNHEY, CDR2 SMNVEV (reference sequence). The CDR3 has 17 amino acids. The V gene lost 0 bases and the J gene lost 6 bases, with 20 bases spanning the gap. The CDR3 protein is CASSLSPFGGVKDGYTF. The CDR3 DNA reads TGTGCCAGCAGTTTATCTCCGTTTGGGGGGGTTAAGGATGGCTACACCTTC.

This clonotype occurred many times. In nucleotides, the CDR3 is TGTGCCAGCGGGGACAGGGTGAGGGCTAACTATGGCTACACCTTC. The encoded protein is CASGDRVRANYGYTF. This chain uses TRBV12-3 or TRBV12-4 with TRBJ1-2, with 9 bases identical to TRBD1. This CDR3 has 15 amino acids. V was pared by 8 bases and J by 0 bases, with 7 bases of the junction left unmatched.

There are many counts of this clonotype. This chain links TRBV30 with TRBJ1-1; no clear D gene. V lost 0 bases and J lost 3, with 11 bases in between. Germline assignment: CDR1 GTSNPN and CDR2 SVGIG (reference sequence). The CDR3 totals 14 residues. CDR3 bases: TGTGCCTGGAGTGTATTGCCGTGGGACACTGAAGCTTTCTTT. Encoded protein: CAWSVLPWDTEAFF. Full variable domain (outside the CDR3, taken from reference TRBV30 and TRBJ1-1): SQTIHQWPATLVQPVGSPLSLECTVEGTSNPNLYWYRQAAGRGLQLLFYSVGIGQISSEVPQNLSASRPQDRQFILSSKKLLLSDSGFYLCAWSVLPWDTEAFFGQGTRLTVV.